This paragraph reports one TCR beta chain. This clonotype has at least ten counts. The specificity of this receptor is unknown. No much larger clone is present one base from it, and per-base qualities are unavailable. Libraries came from multiplex PCR. TCRdb lists the instrument as Illumina HiSeq 4000. TCR beta libraries were built with iRepertoire HTBI primers and Arm-PCR amplification of CDR3 regions. Before sequencing, the PCR products underwent gel purification. The published analysis was carried out like this. Gene usage analysis of CDR3 amino acid clonotypes used the 55 to 65 TRBV and 14 TRBJ segments found across samples. Filtered high-quality paired reads were merged into contigs using COPE and FqMerger. BLAST was used to align contigs to IMGT TRBV, TRBD and TRBJ reference genes, and CDR3 was defined according to IMGT. Highly expanded clones were defined as clonotypes with a frequency above 0.1%. Shannon entropy was used to measure repertoire diversity, and the Gini coefficient was used to measure V-J evenness. Clonotypes shared by more than one individual were considered public. TCRdb handled the public reads itself, with Q25 trimming in fastp and clone calling in MiXCR, and kept productive beta chains. Merged by CDR3 protein, the rows form single entries marked with the most common genes and DNA. TCRdb's processing, not the study's, gives the V and J calls here. This sample has a few hundred thousand distinct CDR3 sequences in its table, and 21% of those were observed once. Jointly, the top ten make up roughly an eighth of the sample.

Here V drops 4 bases and J drops 5 bases, and the junction holds 8 bases not matched to any gene. Taken from cysteine to phenylalanine, the CDR3 has 16 residues. Only CDR3 DNA remains: 48 bases, in frame from the first base. For CDR1 and CDR2, the germline V gene lists SGHVS and FQNEAQ. The data originate from a study of regulatory T cells in long-lasting Graves disease (dated by TCRdb to the early 2020s). At the level of the whole study: Persistent Graves' disease was defined as antithyroid drug treatment for over 5 years with persistently positive TSH receptor autoantibodies. A total of about 35 samples underwent TCR sequencing, from roughly 13 patients with persistent Graves' disease and around 20 patients with newly diagnosed Graves' disease. The study took place in China and was registered as a clinical trial. Patients with persistent Graves' disease were compared with patients with newly diagnosed Graves' disease using TCR sequencing and RNA sequencing of peripheral blood. In the clinical cohort, patients with persistent Graves' disease had used antithyroid drugs for an average of about 9.3 years.

What the study reported, not specific to this receptor: Because the primary lesion, thyroid tissue, could not be accessed, the study looked at peripheral blood alone. Only the TCR beta chain was sequenced and analyzed. Preferential use of TRBV28, TRBJ1-2 and TRBJ2-5 was observed in persistent disease, whereas TRBV20-1 and TRBJ2-1 were favored in newly diagnosed disease. Compared with newly diagnosed patients, persistent Graves' disease patients had lower TCR Shannon entropy and fewer highly expanded clones, which suggests clonal expansion. Patients with persistent disease shared more public clonotypes (approximately 2,500) than newly diagnosed patients did (around 980). The small sample size was acknowledged by the authors as a limitation that may reduce accuracy.

This specimen's time point label, interpreted: persistent/refractory GD, antithyroid drugs over 5 years with positive TRAb. For both TCR sequencing and RNA sequencing, RNA was extracted from PBMCs using TRIzol. The diagnosis of Graves' disease was made according to American Thyroid Association guidelines. Patients were recruited from an endocrinology department in Xi'an, China. Each patient gave roughly 8.4 milliliters of peripheral blood, collected in an EDTA anticoagulant tube. Ficoll Paque Plus density gradient separation was used to isolate PBMCs, and no further T cell sorting was performed. An Agilent 2100 Bioanalyzer and agarose gel were used to check RNA quality, and a NanoDrop 2000 was used to measure RNA concentration.

The clonotype comes from a female donor with Graves disease. Recombination joined TRBV7-8 with TRBJ1-1; 12 central nucleotides agree with TRBD1. Sample: peripheral blood mononuclear cells (PBMCs), taken when the disease was refractory, from a patient treated with antithyroid drugs. The CDR3 has the sequence CASSSRDRGPWTEAFF. The DNA sequence reads TGTGCCAGCAGCTCCCGGGACAGGGGGCCGTGGACTGAAGCTTTCTTT.